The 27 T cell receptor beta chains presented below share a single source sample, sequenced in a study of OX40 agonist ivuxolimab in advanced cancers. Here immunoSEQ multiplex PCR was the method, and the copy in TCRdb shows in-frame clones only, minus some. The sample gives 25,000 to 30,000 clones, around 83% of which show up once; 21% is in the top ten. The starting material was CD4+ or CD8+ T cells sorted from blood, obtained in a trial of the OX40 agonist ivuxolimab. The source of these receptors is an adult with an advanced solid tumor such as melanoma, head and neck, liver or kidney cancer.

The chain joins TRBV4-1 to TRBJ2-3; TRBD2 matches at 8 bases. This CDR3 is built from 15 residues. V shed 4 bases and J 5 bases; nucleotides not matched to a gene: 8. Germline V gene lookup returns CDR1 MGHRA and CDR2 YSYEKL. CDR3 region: CASSPTSVFLDTQYF. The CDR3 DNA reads TGCGCCAGCAGCCCGACTAGCGTCTTTCTAGATACGCAGTATTTT.

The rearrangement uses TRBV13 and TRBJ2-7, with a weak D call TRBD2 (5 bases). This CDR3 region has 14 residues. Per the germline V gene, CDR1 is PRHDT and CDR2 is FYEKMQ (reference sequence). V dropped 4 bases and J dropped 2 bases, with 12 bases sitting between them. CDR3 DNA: TGTGCCAGCAGCTCGGGCGCGGAGGCCTACGAGCAGTACTTC. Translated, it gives CASSSGAEAYEQYF.

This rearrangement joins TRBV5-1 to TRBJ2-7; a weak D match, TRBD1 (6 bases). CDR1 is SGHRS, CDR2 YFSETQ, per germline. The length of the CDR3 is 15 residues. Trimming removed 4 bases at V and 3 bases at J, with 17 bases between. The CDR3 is CASSQGAGVRYEQYF. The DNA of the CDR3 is TGCGCCAGCAGCCAAGGGGCAGGGGTTCGCTACGAGCAGTACTTC.

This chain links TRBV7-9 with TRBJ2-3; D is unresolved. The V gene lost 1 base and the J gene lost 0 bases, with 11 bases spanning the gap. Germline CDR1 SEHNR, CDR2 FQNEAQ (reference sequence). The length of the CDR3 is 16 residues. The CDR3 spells CASSLVVPSSTDTQYF. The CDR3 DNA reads TGTGCCAGCAGCTTAGTAGTCCCCTCTAGCACAGATACGCAGTATTTT.

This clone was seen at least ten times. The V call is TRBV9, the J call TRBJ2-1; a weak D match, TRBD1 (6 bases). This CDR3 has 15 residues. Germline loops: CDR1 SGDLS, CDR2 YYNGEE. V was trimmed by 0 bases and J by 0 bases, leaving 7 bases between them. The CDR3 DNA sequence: TGTGCCAGCAGCGTAGAAGGGGGCTCCTACAATGAGCAGTTCTTC. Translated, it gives CASSVEGGSYNEQFF.

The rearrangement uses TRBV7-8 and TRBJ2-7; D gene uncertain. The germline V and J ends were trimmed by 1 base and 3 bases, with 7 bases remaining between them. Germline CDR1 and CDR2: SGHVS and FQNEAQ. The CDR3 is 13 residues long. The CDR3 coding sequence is TGTGCCAGCAGCTTAGGGCGGAACTACGAGCAGTACTTC. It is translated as CASSLGRNYEQYF.

The CDR3 protein is CASSQSRRGNQPQHF. CDR3 in DNA: TGCGCCAGCAGTCAATCTAGGAGGGGCAATCAGCCCCAGCATTTT. The chain employs TRBV23-1 and TRBJ1-5; D is ambiguous. TRBV23-1 is given ORF status, its function remaining uncertain. V was trimmed by 0 bases and J by 2 bases, leaving 8 bases between them. The CDR3 spans 15 residues.

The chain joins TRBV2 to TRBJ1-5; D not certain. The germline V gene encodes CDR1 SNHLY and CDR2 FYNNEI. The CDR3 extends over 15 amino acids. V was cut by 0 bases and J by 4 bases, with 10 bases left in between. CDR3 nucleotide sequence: TGTGCCAGCAGTGAAGCGCTTAGTACGAATCAGCCCCAGCATTTT. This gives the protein CASSEALSTNQPQHF.

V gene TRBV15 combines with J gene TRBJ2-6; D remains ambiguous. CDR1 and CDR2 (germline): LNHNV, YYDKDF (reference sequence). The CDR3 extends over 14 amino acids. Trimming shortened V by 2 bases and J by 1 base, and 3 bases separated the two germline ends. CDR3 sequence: CATSRMSGANVLTF. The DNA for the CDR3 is TGTGCCACCAGCAGAATGTCTGGGGCCAACGTCCTGACTTTC.

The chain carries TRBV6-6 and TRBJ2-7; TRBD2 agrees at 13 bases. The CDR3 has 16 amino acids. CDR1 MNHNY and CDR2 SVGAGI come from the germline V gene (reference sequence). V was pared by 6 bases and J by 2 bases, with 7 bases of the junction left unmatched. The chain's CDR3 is CASSRTSGSHPYEQYF. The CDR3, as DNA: TGTGCCAGCAGCCGGACTAGCGGGAGCCATCCCTACGAGCAGTACTTC.

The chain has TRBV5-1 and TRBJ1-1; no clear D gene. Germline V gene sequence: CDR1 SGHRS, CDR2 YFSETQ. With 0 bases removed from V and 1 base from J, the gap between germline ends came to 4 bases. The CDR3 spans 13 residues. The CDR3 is CASSLDTNTEAFF. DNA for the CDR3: TGCGCCAGCAGCTTGGACACGAACACTGAAGCTTTCTTT.

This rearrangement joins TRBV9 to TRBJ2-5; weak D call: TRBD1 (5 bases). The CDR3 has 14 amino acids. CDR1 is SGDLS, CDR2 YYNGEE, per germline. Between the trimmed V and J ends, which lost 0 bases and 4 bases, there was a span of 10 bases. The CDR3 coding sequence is TGTGCCAGCAGCGTAGCTTATAGGGGAGAGACCCAGTACTTC. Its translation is CASSVAYRGETQYF. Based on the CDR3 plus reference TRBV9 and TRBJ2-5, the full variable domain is DSGVTQTPKHLITATGQRVTLRCSPRSGDLSVYWYQQSLDQGLQFLIQYYNGEERAKGNILERFSAQQFPDLHSELNLSSLELGDSALYFCASSVAYRGETQYFGPGTRLLVL.

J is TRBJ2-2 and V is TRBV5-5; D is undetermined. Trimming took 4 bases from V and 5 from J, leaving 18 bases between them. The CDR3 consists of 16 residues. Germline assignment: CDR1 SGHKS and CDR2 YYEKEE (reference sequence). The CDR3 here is CASSPSPKLGTGELFF. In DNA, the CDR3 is TGTGCCAGCAGCCCTTCGCCTAAACTTGGGACCGGGGAGCTGTTTTTT.

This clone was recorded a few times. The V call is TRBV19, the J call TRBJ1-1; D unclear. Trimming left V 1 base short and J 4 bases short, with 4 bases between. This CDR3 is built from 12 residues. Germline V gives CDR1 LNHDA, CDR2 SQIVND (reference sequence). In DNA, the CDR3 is TGTGCCAGTAGTATAGCGGCCACTGAAGCTTTCTTT. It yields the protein CASSIAATEAFF.

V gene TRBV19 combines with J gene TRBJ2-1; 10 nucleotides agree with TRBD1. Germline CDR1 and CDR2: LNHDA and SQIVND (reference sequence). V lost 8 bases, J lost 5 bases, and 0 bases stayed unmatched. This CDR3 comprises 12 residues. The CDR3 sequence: CASGTGDNEQFF. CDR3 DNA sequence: TGTGCCAGTGGGACAGGGGACAATGAGCAGTTCTTC. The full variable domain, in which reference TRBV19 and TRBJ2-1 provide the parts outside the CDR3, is DGGITQSPKYLFRKEGQNVTLSCEQNLNHDAMYWYRQDPGQGLRLIYYSQIVNDFQKGDIAEGYSVSREKKESFPLTVTSAQKNPTAFYLCASGTGDNEQFFGPGTRLTVL.

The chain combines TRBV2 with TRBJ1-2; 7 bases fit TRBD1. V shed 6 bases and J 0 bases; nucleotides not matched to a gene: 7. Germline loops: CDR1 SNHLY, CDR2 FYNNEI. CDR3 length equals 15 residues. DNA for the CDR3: TGTGCCAGCAGACATACCGACAGGGCTAACTATGGCTACACCTTC. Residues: CASRHTDRANYGYTF.

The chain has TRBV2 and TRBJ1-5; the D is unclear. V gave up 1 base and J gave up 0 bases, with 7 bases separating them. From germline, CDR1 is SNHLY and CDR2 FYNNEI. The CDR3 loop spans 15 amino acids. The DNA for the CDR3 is TGTGCCAGCAGTGAAGGGAGTCATAGCAATCAGCCCCAGCATTTT. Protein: CASSEGSHSNQPQHF.

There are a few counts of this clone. The CDR3, as DNA: TGTGCCAGCTCCCCCCCGGGACTAGCGGACAATGAGCAGTTCTTC. Translated: CASSPPGLADNEQFF. This chain links TRBV18 with TRBJ2-1; 11 bases line up with TRBD2. Per the germline V gene, CDR1 is KGHSH and CDR2 is LQKENI. The CDR3 runs 15 residues. J was trimmed by 5 bases and V by 6 bases; bases with no gene match: 6.

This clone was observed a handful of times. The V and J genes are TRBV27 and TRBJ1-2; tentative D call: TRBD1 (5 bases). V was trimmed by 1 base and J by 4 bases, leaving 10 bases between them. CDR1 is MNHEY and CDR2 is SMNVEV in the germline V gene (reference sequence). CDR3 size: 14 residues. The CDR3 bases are TGTGCCAGCAGTTTATTGAAGGGGCCCTATGGCTACACCTTC. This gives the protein CASSLLKGPYGYTF.

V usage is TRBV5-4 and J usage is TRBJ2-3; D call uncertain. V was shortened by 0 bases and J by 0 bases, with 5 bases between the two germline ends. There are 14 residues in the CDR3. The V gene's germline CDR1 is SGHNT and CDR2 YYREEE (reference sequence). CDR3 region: CASSLGRSTDTQYF. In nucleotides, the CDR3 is TGTGCCAGCAGCTTGGGCAGAAGCACAGATACGCAGTATTTT.

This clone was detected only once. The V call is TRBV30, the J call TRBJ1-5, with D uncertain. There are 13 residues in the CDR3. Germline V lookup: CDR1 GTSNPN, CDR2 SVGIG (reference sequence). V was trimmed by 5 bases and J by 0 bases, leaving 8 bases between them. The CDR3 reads CAWGLNSNQPQHF. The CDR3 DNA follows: TGTGCCTGGGGTCTTAATAGCAATCAGCCCCAGCATTTT. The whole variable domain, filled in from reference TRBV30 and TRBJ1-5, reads SQTIHQWPATLVQPVGSPLSLECTVEGTSNPNLYWYRQAAGRGLQLLFYSVGIGQISSEVPQNLSASRPQDRQFILSSKKLLLSDSGFYLCAWGLNSNQPQHFGDGTRLSIL.

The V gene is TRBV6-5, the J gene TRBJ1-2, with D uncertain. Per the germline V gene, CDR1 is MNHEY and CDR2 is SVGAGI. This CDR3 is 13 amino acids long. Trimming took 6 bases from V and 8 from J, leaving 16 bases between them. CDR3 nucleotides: TGTGCCAGCAGCCCCGAATTGGCTGGGGGCTACACCTTC. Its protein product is CASSPELAGGYTF.

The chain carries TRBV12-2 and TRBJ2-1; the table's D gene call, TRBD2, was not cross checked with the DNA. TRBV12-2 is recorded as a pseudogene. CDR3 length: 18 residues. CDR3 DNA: TGTGCAAGTCGCTTAGGGTGGGTTGGGCTAGCGGGTTACAATGAGCAGTTCTTC. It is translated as CASRLGWVGLAGYNEQFF.

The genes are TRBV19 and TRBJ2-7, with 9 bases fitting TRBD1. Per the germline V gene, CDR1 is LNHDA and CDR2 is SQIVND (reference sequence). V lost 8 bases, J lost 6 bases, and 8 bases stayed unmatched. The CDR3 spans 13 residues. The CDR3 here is CASGSGTGLEQYF. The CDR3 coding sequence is TGTGCCAGTGGATCCGGGACAGGGCTCGAGCAGTACTTC.

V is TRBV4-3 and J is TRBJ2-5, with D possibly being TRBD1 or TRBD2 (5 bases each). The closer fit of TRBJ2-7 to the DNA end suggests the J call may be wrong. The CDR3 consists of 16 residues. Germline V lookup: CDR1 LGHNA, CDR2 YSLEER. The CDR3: CASSQEGPGSGYEQYF. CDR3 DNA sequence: TGCGCCAGCAGCCAAGAGGGACCCGGGTCTGGGTACGAGCAGTACTTC.

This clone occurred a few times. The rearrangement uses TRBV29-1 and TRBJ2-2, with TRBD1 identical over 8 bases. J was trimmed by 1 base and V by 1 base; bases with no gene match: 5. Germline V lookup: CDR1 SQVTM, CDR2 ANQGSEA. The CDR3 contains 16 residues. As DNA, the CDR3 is TGCAGCGTTGAAGGTCGCGGACAGGGGAACACCGGGGAGCTGTTTTTT. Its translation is CSVEGRGQGNTGELFF.

For the CDR3, the DNA is TGTGCCAGCAGCTTCCTTGGTGGGACTGAAGCTTTCTTT. This encodes CASSFLGGTEAFF. This chain links TRBV7-8 with TRBJ1-1, with D uncertain. Germline assignment: CDR1 SGHVS and CDR2 FQNEAQ. V was pared by 3 bases and J by 5 bases, with 10 bases between. The CDR3 runs to 13 residues.